A single TCR beta chain is shown here with its context. The CDR3 has 13 amino acids. V gave up 8 bases and J gave up 8 bases, with 16 bases separating them. Germline V CDR1 and CDR2: SGHTA, FQGNSA. These data are taken from a study of CD8 T cells in Susac syndrome. RNA was extracted with the RNeasy kit, and a quantity of roughly 0.45 to 1 ug was reverse transcribed using random hexamers. Multiplex PCR with immunoSEQ amplified the TCR beta CDR3 across 54 Vbeta and 13 Jbeta. TCRdb re-analysed the immunoSEQ multiplex PCR reads in MiXCR, keeping a single row per CDR3 protein. The sample records 95,000 to 150,000 distinct CDR3 sequences, roughly 95% being singletons.

Sequencing used CD4+ T cells from PBMCs. The chain combines TRBV7-2 with TRBJ2-1; D remains unclear. The TCR was taken from a human donor with Susac syndrome. The CDR3 reads CASGSATGDEQFF. CDR3 sequence (DNA): TGTGCCAGCGGATCGGCTACCGGTGATGAGCAGTTCTTC.